The 24 T cell receptor beta chains below were found in one sample sequenced in a study of T-cell reconstitution after alpha-beta-depleted transplantation in children. Preparation of the TCRbeta library used unique molecular identifiers. MiXCR, applied by TCRdb to the PCR reads, yields one record per CDR3 protein. The sample comprises some 490,000 distinct CDR3 sequences, under 15% of which are singletons, and about 5.4% rests with the top ten. Here the sequenced sample was PBMCs from the stem cell graft donor, taken from the stem cell graft. Receptors were obtained from a human donor who donated a stem cell graft to a child with combined immunodeficiency.

The rearrangement links TRBV20-1 to TRBJ2-3, with 9 bases aligning to TRBD2. The junction had 4 bases not matched to a gene; V was cut back by 3 bases and J by 0 bases. CDR1 is DFQATT, CDR2 SNEGSKA, per germline (reference sequence). The CDR3 is 15 amino acids. CDR3: CSARRTSDSTDTQYF. CDR3 DNA sequence: TGCAGTGCTAGGCGGACTAGCGATAGCACAGATACGCAGTATTTT.

V gene TRBV30 combines with J gene TRBJ1-1, with 8 bases fitting TRBD1. The CDR3 contains 13 residues. The V and J ends lost 1 base and 7 bases, in that order; junction bases with no gene match: 5. The V gene's germline CDR1 is GTSNPN and CDR2 SVGIG (reference sequence). This chain's CDR3 is CAWSAGGGGEAFF. The CDR3 nucleotides read TGTGCCTGGAGTGCAGGGGGCGGAGGTGAAGCTTTCTTT.

CDR3 amino acids: CASSLQLPTGPDTQYF. The CDR3 DNA follows: TGTGCCAGCAGTTTACAGCTCCCGACAGGCCCGGATACGCAGTATTTT. The chain employs TRBV27 and TRBJ2-3; tentative D call: TRBD1 (6 bases). This CDR3 contains 16 residues. In germline, CDR1 is MNHEY, CDR2 SMNVEV (reference sequence). The germline V and J ends were trimmed by 2 bases and 6 bases, with 18 bases remaining between them.

The V call is TRBV4-1, the J call TRBJ2-7, with D possibly matching TRBD1 (6 bases). Germline values: CDR1 MGHRA, CDR2 YSYEKL. Trimming cost V 1 base and J 2 bases, with 12 bases left between them. The length of the CDR3 is 15 residues. The CDR3 DNA sequence: TGCGCCAGCAGCCAAGTAAGTCAGGGGACCTACGAGCAGTACTTC. This sequence encodes CASSQVSQGTYEQYF.

The table lists this clonotype with many counts. This rearrangement joins TRBV6-2 or TRBV6-3 to TRBJ1-2, with TRBD1 as a possible D gene (6 bases). V dropped 5 bases and J dropped 0 bases, with 19 bases sitting between them. This CDR3 region has 17 residues. CDR1 is MNHEY, CDR2 SVGEGT, per germline. The CDR3 coding sequence is TGTGCCAGCAGTCCTTGGACAGTCACCCTAGCTAACTATGGCTACACCTTC. This encodes CASSPWTVTLANYGYTF.

In this sample, this clonotype turned up many times. The chain joins TRBV6-2 or TRBV6-3 to TRBJ2-5, with D unresolved. The V and J ends lost 6 bases and 4 bases respectively, with 18 bases between them. CDR3 size: 15 residues. Germline loops: CDR1 MNHEY, CDR2 SVGEGT. CDR3 region: CASSRRTPLSETQYF. The CDR3 DNA sequence: TGTGCCAGCAGCCGCCGGACCCCTTTGTCAGAGACCCAGTACTTC.

The gene calls are TRBV20-1 and TRBJ1-1; the match to TRBD1 covers 9 bases. In germline, CDR1 is DFQATT, CDR2 SNEGSKA (reference sequence). J lost 3 bases, V lost 5 bases, and 7 bases had no gene match. There are 14 residues in the CDR3. The CDR3 is CSAPWTGEDTEAFF. In DNA, the CDR3 is TGCAGTGCTCCCTGGACAGGGGAAGACACTGAAGCTTTCTTT.

This clonotype was detected a few times. The chain combines TRBV24-1 with TRBJ2-1; 11 bases match TRBD2. The V and J ends lost 5 bases and 6 bases, in that order; junction bases with no gene match: 5. The CDR3 extends over 15 amino acids. Germline V gives CDR1 KGHDR, CDR2 SFDVKD. The DNA for the CDR3 is TGTGCCACCAGTGGCGCTAGCGGGAGGTTCAATGAGCAGTTCTTC. This sequence encodes CATSGASGRFNEQFF.

This clonotype was picked up a small number of times. V and J are TRBV4-2 and TRBJ2-6; no reliable D call. The germline CDR1 and CDR2 sequences are LGHNA and YNFKEQ. The CDR3 has 14 residues. The V and J ends lost 4 bases and 2 bases respectively, with 6 bases between them. The CDR3 region has the DNA TGTGCCAGCAGCCCGACCCCTGGGGCCAACGTCCTGACTTTC. Translation: CASSPTPGANVLTF.

This clonotype was seen a handful of times. The chain couples TRBV29-1 to TRBJ2-6, with D perhaps matching TRBD2 (6 bases). Germline CDR1 reads SQVTM; CDR2 reads ANQGSEA. V lost 5 bases to trimming and J lost 1 base, with 21 bases between them. This CDR3 has 18 amino acids. The CDR3 DNA reads as TGCAGCGTTTATTTTGCCGGGACTCCGAGGTCTGGGGCCAACGTCCTGACTTTC. This encodes CSVYFAGTPRSGANVLTF.

In its sample, this clonotype was seen a few times. This chain uses TRBV2 with TRBJ1-6, with 9 bases lining up with TRBD1. Germline V CDR1 and CDR2: SNHLY, FYNNEI. The CDR3 length is 17 residues. Trimming removed 3 bases from V and 1 base from J; junction bases left unmatched: 4. CDR3 residues: CASSEGQGLSYNSPLHF. The CDR3 DNA reads TGTGCCAGCAGTGAGGGACAGGGCTTATCCTATAATTCACCCCTCCACTTT.

The chain recombines TRBV19 with TRBJ1-1; a weak D match, TRBD1 (6 bases). Germline lookup yields CDR1 LNHDA and CDR2 SQIVND (reference sequence). This CDR3 spans 14 amino acids. Between the trimmed V and J ends, which lost 6 bases and 5 bases, there was a span of 16 bases. CDR3 coding DNA: TGTGCCAGTAGCCCCCTGAGAAGGGGGACTGAAGCTTTCTTT. Amino acid sequence: CASSPLRRGTEAFF.

Many counts were recorded for this clonotype. CDR3 sequence (DNA): TGTGCCACTCAGGGGGTGGGAGAGCAGTACTTC. This translates into CATQGVGEQYF. The chain has TRBV10-3 and TRBJ2-7, with 7 positions matching TRBD1. V lost 10 bases to trimming and J lost 7 bases; unmatched junction nucleotides: 7. There are 11 residues in the CDR3. Per the germline V gene, CDR1 is ENHRY and CDR2 is SYGVKD.

This clonotype was counted between two and nine times. The DNA of the CDR3 is TGTGCCAGCAGTGACTCCGAGCCAGCCAAAAACATTCAGTACTTC. It yields the protein CASSDSEPAKNIQYF. The chain is built from TRBV6-4 and TRBJ2-4; D call uncertain. The germline CDR1 and CDR2 sequences are MRHNA and SNTAGT. This CDR3 region has 15 residues. V lost 0 bases and J 0 bases, leaving 6 bases between the germline ends.

This chain uses TRBV20-1 with TRBJ2-5; 7 nucleotides align to TRBD2. The CDR3 is 14 amino acids. The V gene end was trimmed by 2 bases and the J gene end by 4 bases; junction bases not matched to a gene: 7. Germline V gives CDR1 DFQATT, CDR2 SNEGSKA (reference sequence). The CDR3 DNA reads TGCAGTGCTAGAAGGGACTACGTGAGAGAGACCCAGTACTTC. Translated: CSARRDYVRETQYF.

V and J are TRBV18 and TRBJ1-1, with TRBD1 as a possible D gene (5 bases). V dropped 3 bases and J dropped 4 bases, with 9 bases sitting between them. Germline CDR1 is KGHSH and CDR2 is LQKENI. The length of the CDR3 is 13 residues. The chain's CDR3 is CASSPWGGTEAFF. The CDR3 nucleotides read TGTGCCAGCTCACCCTGGGGGGGCACTGAAGCTTTCTTT.

This clonotype has a handful of counts. The chain recombines TRBV27 with TRBJ1-2, with TRBD1 matching 7 bases. The CDR3 consists of 11 residues. Germline CDR1 MNHEY, CDR2 SMNVEV (reference sequence). J gave up 10 bases and V 6 bases, and 5 bases lay outside the gene matches. CDR3 amino acids: CASSEGQNYTF. Written as DNA, the CDR3 is TGTGCCAGCAGCGAGGGACAGAACTACACCTTC.

The chain couples TRBV3-1 to TRBJ2-1; the D gene is possibly TRBD2 (6 bases). The CDR3 consists of 16 residues. V lost 4 bases and J 1 base, leaving 14 bases between the germline ends. CDR1 and CDR2 from the germline V gene are LGHDT and YNNKEL (reference sequence). CDR3 in DNA: TGTGCCAGCAGCCGGGCTGTGGGGGGATCCTACAATGAGCAGTTCTTC. Amino acid sequence: CASSRAVGGSYNEQFF.

Points on this clonotype: One junction end disagrees with the germline gene, perhaps due to a read error. V and J are TRBV25-1 and TRBJ2-1; D may correspond to TRBD1 or TRBD2 (7 bases each). Germline CDR1 and CDR2: MGHDK and SYGVNS. The CDR3 has 11 amino acids. The DNA for the CDR3 is TGTGCCAGCGGGGGGGTCGGGCAGGGGGTCTTC. The encoded protein is CASGGVGQGVF. Complete variable domain (other parts from reference TRBV25-1 and TRBJ2-1): EADIYQTPRYLVIGTGKKITLECSQTMGHDKMYWYQQDPGMELHLIHYSYGVNSTEKGDLSSESTVSRIRTEHFPLTLESARPSHTSQYLCASGGVGQGVFGPGTRLTVL.

This CDR3 is CASSGREVLYEQYF. The CDR3 nucleotides are TGTGCCAGTAGTGGGCGGGAGGTCCTCTACGAGCAGTACTTC. J is TRBJ2-7 and V is TRBV19, with 8 bases that match TRBD2. CDR3 length: 14 residues. Germline V CDR1 and CDR2: LNHDA, SQIVND (reference sequence). V was clipped by 5 bases and J by 3 bases; unmatched bases: 6.

V gene TRBV2 combines with J gene TRBJ1-1; 8 bases line up with TRBD1. The germline CDR1 and CDR2 sequences are SNHLY and FYNNEI. Trimming cost V 6 bases and J 4 bases; bases outside gene matches: 10. CDR3 length: 15 amino acids. CDR3 loop: CASSLWSTGGTEAFF. The CDR3 coding sequence is TGTGCCAGCAGCCTTTGGAGTACAGGGGGCACTGAAGCTTTCTTT.

The rearrangement uses TRBV13 and TRBJ1-1, with 7 bases aligning to TRBD1. The CDR3 runs 15 residues. Looked up from germline, CDR1 is PRHDT and CDR2 is FYEKMQ (reference sequence). The V gene end was trimmed by 2 bases and the J gene end by 5 bases; junction bases not matched to a gene: 8. The CDR3 spells CASSLRGGGRTEAFF. The CDR3 DNA sequence: TGTGCCAGCAGCTTAAGAGGGGGCGGTAGGACTGAAGCTTTCTTT.

This clonotype was recorded many times. The rearrangement uses TRBV4-1 and TRBJ2-5, with 9 bases fitting TRBD1. The CDR3 runs 16 residues. The V and J ends lost 0 bases and 4 bases, in that order; junction bases with no gene match: 6. Germline CDR1 and CDR2: MGHRA and YSYEKL. CDR3 in DNA: TGCGCCAGCAGCCAAGAAGGAGGGGGACAGGGAGAGACCCAGTACTTC. Residues: CASSQEGGGQGETQYF.

V gene TRBV4-3 combines with J gene TRBJ2-3, with TRBD2 matching 12 bases. CDR1 LGHNA and CDR2 YSLEER come from the germline V gene. The CDR3 extends over 19 amino acids. Losses at the gene ends were 3 bases for V and 6 bases for J; bases not matched to a gene: 16. The CDR3 nucleotides read TGCGCCAGCAGCCAGGCACCGGGACTAGCGGGTCTTCAGGGGGATACGCAGTATTTT. This translates into CASSQAPGLAGLQGDTQYF.